This TCR beta chain came from a study of shared clonotypes between healthy human individuals. The CDR3 runs to 13 residues. Germline lookup yields CDR1 SGDLS and CDR2 YYNGEE. The trim removed 0 bases at V and 7 bases at J, leaving 1 base unmatched. An even split of each subset's genomic DNA across several immunoSEQ plates was performed. Libraries were prepared by immunoSEQ multiplex PCR; TCRdb keeps only in-frame clonotypes and omits some of them. Of about 2.4 million clones detected, under 95% appear once; the ten largest clones hold 0.36%. The V call is TRBV9, the J call TRBJ2-5; 9 bases align to TRBD1. Sequencing was carried out using naive CD4+ T cells from PBMCs. Subset noted: CD45RA+ positively selected. The receptor was derived from a man between 18 and 29 years old in good health. Some clones in this sample may be carry-over from other donors' samples. This chain's CDR3 is CASSVGGQGTQYF. The CDR3 bases are TGTGCCAGCAGCGTAGGGGGACAGGGGACCCAGTACTTC.